Listed here are 18 T cell receptor beta chains from one sample, sequenced in a study of shared clonotypes between healthy human individuals. The protocol was immunoSEQ multiplex PCR, while the TCRdb copy is restricted to in-frame clones and leaves out a portion. The repertoire holds hundreds of thousands of clones, around 92% seen once, with 24% in the top ten. Naive-designated CD8 cells lacked CD45RO, were positively enriched for CCR7, and omitted terminally differentiated effector memory CD45RA+ cells. The sample comprised naive CD8+ T cells sorted from blood. The receptors shown here come from a man aged 25 to 40 in good health.

The chain has TRBV27 and TRBJ2-7; unclear D gene. Deletions cut 2 bases from V and 4 bases from J, with 12 bases between. There are 14 residues in the CDR3. Germline CDR1 MNHEY, CDR2 SMNVEV (reference sequence). The CDR3 coding sequence is TGTGCCAGCAGTTTAGTAGGGATTGTGTACGAGCAGTACTTC. Encoded protein: CASSLVGIVYEQYF.

This chain joins TRBV18 and TRBJ2-1, with 13 positions matching TRBD2. V gave up 3 bases and J gave up 4 bases; unmatched junction bases: 9. The CDR3 has 18 residues. CDR1 and CDR2 (germline): KGHSH, LQKENI. The CDR3 region is CASSPTTSGRVHYNEQFF. For the CDR3, the DNA is TGTGCCAGCTCACCTACCACTAGCGGGAGGGTTCATTACAATGAGCAGTTCTTC.

The chain links TRBV13 to TRBJ2-7; D gene uncertain. V was trimmed by 5 bases and J by 3 bases, leaving 14 bases between them. The CDR3 length is 14 residues. The germline V gene has CDR1 PRHDT and CDR2 FYEKMQ (reference sequence). The CDR3 DNA follows: TGTGCCAGCAGCCCTAACGGACCAGACTACGAGCAGTACTTC. Its protein product is CASSPNGPDYEQYF.

This rearrangement joins TRBV29-1 to TRBJ2-7; 13 nucleotides match TRBD2. Trimming removed 5 bases from V and 3 bases from J; junction bases left unmatched: 10. This CDR3 is built from 16 residues. Germline V gene sequence: CDR1 SQVTM, CDR2 ANQGSEA. The chain's CDR3 is CSVILLAGGPNYEQYF. Written as DNA, the CDR3 is TGCAGCGTTATATTACTAGCGGGAGGGCCCAACTACGAGCAGTACTTC.

The chain recombines TRBV14 with TRBJ2-1, with D perhaps given as TRBD1 or TRBD2 (5 bases each). The V gene's germline CDR1 is SGHDN and CDR2 FVKESK. CDR3 size: 17 residues. Deletions cut 4 bases from V and 7 bases from J, with 23 bases between. DNA of the CDR3: TGTGCCAGCAGCCCCCCGTGGGGGTGGGAGAGGGTTAATGAGCAGTTCTTC. Its translation is CASSPPWGWERVNEQFF.

This chain links TRBV7-8 with TRBJ2-7; the D gene could be TRBD1 or TRBD2 (7 bases each). Germline CDR1 SGHVS, CDR2 FQNEAQ. Trimming cost V 1 base and J 2 bases, with 12 bases left between them. The CDR3 has 15 amino acids. CDR3 amino acids: CASSLEGAGAYEQYF. CDR3 coding DNA: TGTGCCAGCAGCTTAGAGGGGGCGGGGGCCTACGAGCAGTACTTC.

The V and J genes are TRBV6-6 and TRBJ1-1; no clear D gene. CDR1 is MNHNY and CDR2 is SVGAGI in the germline V gene (reference sequence). The CDR3 runs 14 residues. Between the trimmed V and J ends, which lost 2 bases and 0 bases, there was a span of 7 bases. The CDR3 sequence is CASSYLSVNTEAFF. DNA of the CDR3: TGTGCCAGCAGTTACCTGTCAGTGAACACTGAAGCTTTCTTT.

This chain uses TRBV15 with TRBJ2-7; possible D gene TRBD1, 6 bases. The CDR3 covers 16 residues. Trimming removed 2 bases at V and 4 bases at J, with 18 bases between. Germline CDR1 and CDR2: LNHNV and YYDKDF (reference sequence). CDR3 loop: CATSRSVTGKSYEQYF. In DNA form, the CDR3 reads TGTGCCACCAGCAGATCGGTAACAGGGAAGAGTTACGAGCAGTACTTC.

The chain recombines TRBV6-1 with TRBJ2-1, with D tentatively TRBD2 (5 bases). The CDR3 contains 13 residues. Germline V lookup: CDR1 MNHNS, CDR2 SASEGT. Trimming stripped 5 bases from V and 3 bases from J, with 8 bases between. DNA of the CDR3: TGTGCCAGCAGTTTCGGGATCTACAATGAGCAGTTCTTC. Protein: CASSFGIYNEQFF.

This clone has only a few counts. V is TRBV7-8 and J is TRBJ1-5; the match to TRBD1 covers 10 bases. The germline CDR1 and CDR2 sequences are SGHVS and FQNEAQ. The V and J ends lost 2 bases and 7 bases, in that order; junction bases with no gene match: 8. The CDR3 loop spans 16 amino acids. The CDR3 protein is CASSLPGTGVRQPQHF. Here the CDR3 DNA reads TGTGCCAGCAGCTTACCCGGGACAGGGGTTCGGCAGCCCCAGCATTTT.

The chain has TRBV5-1 and TRBJ2-2; 7 bases line up with TRBD2. Germline CDR1 reads SGHRS; CDR2 reads YFSETQ. The V and J ends lost 7 bases and 6 bases, in that order; junction bases with no gene match: 18. This CDR3 comprises 17 residues. As DNA, the CDR3 is TGCGCCAGCCAACTTCTACCGGGACTACCGCCTCCCGGGGAGCTGTTTTTT. It specifies CASQLLPGLPPPGELFF.

A word on this clone: The sample holds other DNA sequences that translate to the same CDR3. The CDR3, as DNA: TGTGCCAGCACCTTGGGAGTGAACACCGGGGAGCTGTTTTTT. It translates to CASTLGVNTGELFF. The V call is TRBV27, the J call TRBJ2-2; a weak D match, TRBD2 (5 bases). The CDR3 runs to 14 residues. CDR1 MNHEY and CDR2 SMNVEV come from the germline V gene (reference sequence). V dropped 7 bases and J dropped 1 base, with 10 bases sitting between them.

V and J are TRBV6-1 and TRBJ1-5; D might be TRBD1 (6 bases). Germline V gene sequence: CDR1 MNHNS, CDR2 SASEGT. Trimming left V 4 bases short and J 3 bases short, with 10 bases between. The CDR3 consists of 14 residues. In nucleotides, the CDR3 is TGTGCCAGCAGTGCCACAGGGTCCAATCAGCCCCAGCATTTT. Translation gives CASSATGSNQPQHF.

This clone turned up a few times. The chain couples TRBV7-8 to TRBJ2-3; 11 bases fit TRBD2. The CDR3 extends over 17 amino acids. Trimming took 5 bases from V and 2 from J; bases not matched to a gene: 9. Per germline, CDR1 SGHVS and CDR2 FQNEAQ. CDR3 in amino acids: CASSGPGTSGHTDTQYF. The CDR3 DNA is TGTGCCAGCAGCGGCCCCGGGACTAGCGGACACACAGATACGCAGTATTTT.

The chain's CDR3 is CAISGTSANEQFF. For the CDR3, the DNA is TGTGCCATCAGCGGGACTAGCGCAAATGAGCAGTTCTTC. The gene calls are TRBV10-3 and TRBJ2-1; 10 bases align to TRBD2. The CDR3 runs 13 residues. Germline trimming cut 6 bases from V and 7 bases from J; bases unmatched to any gene: 3. CDR1 and CDR2 (germline): ENHRY, SYGVKD.

The CDR3 reads CASSPLALSSYEQYF. The CDR3 DNA is TGCGCCAGCAGCCCACTAGCGCTGAGCTCCTACGAGCAGTACTTC. The chain has TRBV4-1 and TRBJ2-5; 7 bases match TRBD2. Near its end, the DNA agrees better with TRBJ2-7, so the J call may be wrong. Germline V gene sequence: CDR1 MGHRA, CDR2 YSYEKL. The CDR3 loop spans 15 amino acids.

This clone was recorded once. V gene TRBV7-9 combines with J gene TRBJ1-2; D remains ambiguous. V was shortened by 4 bases and J by 8 bases, with 11 bases between the two germline ends. The CDR3 sequence is 12 residues long. CDR1 and CDR2 (germline): SEHNR, FQNEAQ (reference sequence). In DNA form, the CDR3 reads TGTGCCAGCAGCTCCCGACCCCGAGGCTACACCTTC. Encoded protein: CASSSRPRGYTF.

V usage is TRBV29-1 and J usage is TRBJ1-2; D perhaps matches TRBD1 (6 bases). CDR1 is SQVTM and CDR2 is ANQGSEA in the germline V gene. The CDR3 has 14 amino acids. V was cut by 1 base and J by 6 bases, with 15 bases left in between. CDR3 region: CSVEVLSQGNGYTF. CDR3 nucleotides: TGCAGCGTTGAAGTTTTATCCCAGGGGAATGGCTACACCTTC.